The T cell receptor beta chain under discussion was sequenced for a study of blood T cells in healthy people across ages. Study-wide results and caveats: Whereas aged donors had fewer naive CD4+ cells, long-lived donors had more of them and higher diversity. Age advanced and TCR beta diversity per million T cells fell, roughly linearly. Unknown donor CMV status possibly confounded expanded clonotype changes.

With regard to this clonotype: Its antigen is not identified.

The CDR3 contains 14 residues. V dropped 6 bases and J dropped 3 bases, with 14 bases sitting between them. Germline CDR1 and CDR2: MNHEY and SVGAGI. The second PCR ran roughly 7 to 12 cycles with a sample-barcoded 5' primer and J-beta primers. TCRdb analysed the 5' RACE reads with MiXCR anew, one entry per CDR3 protein. The data show around 1,500,000 distinct CDR3 sequences, with roughly 27% seen just once and about 8% held by the top ten. The rearrangement uses TRBV6-5 and TRBJ1-2, with D tentatively TRBD1 (5 bases). The sequence was collected from a woman under 40 in good health. The sequencing input was blood. CDR3 amino acids: CASRSPRGHYGYTF. The CDR3 DNA reads as TGTGCCAGCAGAAGCCCGCGGGGCCACTATGGCTACACCTTC.